The clone carrying this TCR beta chain was seen ten or more times. Its matching antigen is unknown. This record belongs to a study of read filtering for tumor transcriptome and immune sequencing. About the research overall: Patients were 17 male and about 15 female, mean age 65.9 years, range 47 to 80. R-ISS stage counts were eight or nine for I, about 15 for II, six or seven for III. Study-level points and caveats: This fraction held mixed bone marrow immune cells after CD138-negative sorting.

The CDR3 spans 15 residues. With V trimmed by 3 bases and J by 2 bases, 6 bases remained unmatched. Germline CDR1 and CDR2: SGHRS and YFSETQ. The library was built from about 370 ng RNA with molecular barcoded adaptors for alpha/delta and beta/gamma chains. TCRdb redid the calling of the reads with MiXCR, one entry per CDR3 protein. The sample lists about 86,000 distinct CDR3 sequences; approximately 13% were seen once. The sample was a population of CD138-negative cells sorted from bone marrow. The chain recombines TRBV5-1 with TRBJ2-7; 9 bases map to TRBD1. The receptor's source is a donor aged 40 or older with multiple myeloma. CDR3 coding DNA: TGCGCCAGCAGCTCCCCAGGACAGGGGCCCTACGAGCAGTACTTC. Its protein is CASSSPGQGPYEQYF.